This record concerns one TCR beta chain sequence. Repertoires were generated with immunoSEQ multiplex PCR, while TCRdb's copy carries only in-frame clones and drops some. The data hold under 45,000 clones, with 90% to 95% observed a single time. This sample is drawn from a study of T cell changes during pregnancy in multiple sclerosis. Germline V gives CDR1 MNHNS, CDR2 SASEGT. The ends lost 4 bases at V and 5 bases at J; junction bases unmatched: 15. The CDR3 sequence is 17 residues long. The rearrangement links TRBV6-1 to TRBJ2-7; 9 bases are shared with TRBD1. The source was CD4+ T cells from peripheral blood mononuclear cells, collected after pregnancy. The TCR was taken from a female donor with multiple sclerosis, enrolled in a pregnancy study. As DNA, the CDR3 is TGTGCCAGCAGTGGCACTCTGGGGGGGACAGGGCCCCACGAGCAGTACTTC. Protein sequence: CASSGTLGGTGPHEQYF.